These 9 T cell receptor beta chains share one sample of origin, sequenced in a study of read filtering for tumor transcriptome and immune sequencing. Molecular barcoded adaptors covering alpha/delta and beta/gamma chains were used on around 400 ng RNA. From the reads, TCRdb called clonotypes with MiXCR, one entry per CDR3 protein. Of some 41,000 distinct CDR3 sequences listed, over 10% are singletons. Sequencing used a population of CD138-negative cells sorted from bone marrow. These receptor sequences come from a donor at least 40 years old with multiple myeloma.

This clonotype was picked up many times. The rearrangement uses TRBV18 and TRBJ2-7; unclear D gene. V lost 5 bases, J lost 3 bases, and 11 bases lay in between. This CDR3 is 13 amino acids long. The germline V gene has CDR1 KGHSH and CDR2 LQKENI. The CDR3 protein is CASSSRLDYEQYF. Written as DNA, the CDR3 is TGTGCCAGCTCATCCAGGCTCGACTACGAGCAGTACTTC.

This clonotype was counted many times. The chain employs TRBV20-1 and TRBJ2-2; D is uncertain. Trimming left V 5 bases short and J 5 bases short, with 9 bases between. The V gene's germline CDR1 is DFQATT and CDR2 SNEGSKA (reference sequence). The CDR3 consists of 12 residues. The CDR3, as DNA: TGCAGTGCTCGTGACCAAACCGGGGAGCTGTTTTTT. It specifies CSARDQTGELFF.

This clonotype was recorded many times. This chain joins TRBV6-2 or TRBV6-3 and TRBJ2-1; no firm D call. This CDR3 has 13 amino acids. Germline V lookup: CDR1 MNHEY, CDR2 SVGEGT. V was pared by 2 bases and J by 8 bases, with 10 bases between. The CDR3 reads CASSYGSSYEQFF. As DNA, the CDR3 is TGTGCCAGCAGTTACGGTAGCTCCTATGAGCAGTTCTTC.

Many counts were recorded for this clonotype. V is TRBV23-1 and J is TRBJ2-7; perhaps TRBD1 as D (5 bases). TRBV23-1 is annotated as an ORF whose role is uncertain. Between the trimmed V and J ends, which lost 4 bases and 0 bases, there was a span of 10 bases. CDR3 length: 14 residues. CDR3 coding DNA: TGCGCCAGCAGTCGAAACAGGTGCTCCTACGAGCAGTACTTC. Encoded protein: CASSRNRCSYEQYF.

The sample holds many counts of this clonotype. This chain uses TRBV6-5 with TRBJ2-1; TRBD1 is a possible D gene (5 bases). Germline CDR1 and CDR2: MNHEY and SVGAGI. The V end lost 9 bases, the J end lost 0 bases, and 9 bases lay between the germline ends. The CDR3 length is 13 residues. For the CDR3, the DNA is TGTGCCAGAACAGGTAGCTCCTACAATGAGCAGTTCTTC. Residues: CARTGSSYNEQFF.

Concerning this clonotype: The junction differs from germline at one of its ends, possibly a read error. The rearrangement uses TRBV29-1 and TRBJ2-3; tentative D call: TRBD2 (7 bases). Germline CDR1 and CDR2: SQVTM and ANQGSEA. This CDR3 has 15 amino acids. The CDR3 loop reads CSVVGEGGNTDTRYF. As DNA, the CDR3 is TGCAGCGTTGTAGGGGAGGGGGGGAACACAGATACGCGGTATTTT.

This clonotype was seen repeatedly, ten times or more. The genes are TRBV12-3 or TRBV12-4 and TRBJ1-2; no firm D call. This CDR3 has 13 residues. Trimming took 6 bases from V and 5 from J, leaving 13 bases between them. The CDR3 reads CASSLGPRYGYTF. CDR3 in DNA: TGTGCCAGCAGCCTCGGACCGAGATATGGCTACACCTTC.

This clonotype was seen many times. The chain carries TRBV5-1 and TRBJ1-3; D is ambiguous. Germline loops: CDR1 SGHRS, CDR2 YFSETQ. Trimming left V 0 bases short and J 1 base short, with 11 bases between. The CDR3 loop spans 16 amino acids. The chain's CDR3 is CASSLDYGESGNTIYF. In nucleotides, the CDR3 is TGCGCCAGCAGCTTGGATTACGGGGAATCTGGAAACACCATATATTTT.

The table lists this clonotype with many counts. This rearrangement joins TRBV29-1 to TRBJ2-1; D is uncertain. There are 13 residues in the CDR3. The ends were cut back, 8 bases at V and 0 bases at J, with 11 bases in the middle. Germline values: CDR1 SQVTM, CDR2 ANQGSEA. CDR3 region: CSLSLRSYNEQFF. CDR3 DNA: TGCAGCCTTAGTCTGCGCTCCTACAATGAGCAGTTCTTC.